This T cell receptor (beta chain) is drawn from a study of blood T cell repertoires in COVID-19. On the study more broadly: COVID-19 samples collected from the United States, Italy and Spain covered acute and convalescent phases. From T cells, B-cell-depleted T cells, or PBMCs came the material, which was cDNA or gDNA.

The CDR3 totals 13 residues. Germline V gene lookup returns CDR1 SGHTS and CDR2 YDEGEE. V gave up 5 bases and J gave up 3 bases, with 10 bases separating them. Participants, roughly 18 to 90 years old, spanned under 25 US areas. Original data processing: Reference gene primer amplification in the assay estimated nucleated cell counts. The method was immunoSEQ multiplex PCR; TCRdb's version includes in-frame clones alone and lacks a portion of them. The V and J calls and clone size were taken over from that table, and D and trimming were inferred from the DNA. The sample lists approximately 200,000 clones; approximately 86% were seen once.

This sequence was found in a woman in her twenties or thirties who had been exposed to COVID-19. The chain uses TRBV5-8 and TRBJ2-3, with D hard to call. Sequenced input: PBMCs or T cells enriched from blood (not recorded which). The CDR3: CASSTDGTDTQYF. CDR3 coding DNA: TGTGCCAGCAGTACCGACGGGACAGATACGCAGTATTTT.